A single T cell receptor (beta chain) is shown here with its context. This clonotype showed up many times. The antigen this receptor binds is unknown. No base quality values were provided; no much bigger clone lies one nucleotide off. V sheds 0 bases and J sheds 7 bases, leaving 5 bases between their ends. From a lookup of the germline V gene, CDR1 and CDR2 are SGDLS and YYNGEE. CDR3 length: 13 amino acids, cysteine to phenylalanine. Only the CDR3 DNA stays, 39 bases, in frame from base 1. This record comes from a study of CD8+CD57+ T cells in acquired aplastic anemia (dated by TCRdb to 2017 to 2018). Looking at the study overall: On average, sorted CD4+ and CD8+ cells yielded about 3 ug of extracted DNA, with a range of about 0.19 to 30 ug. A CD8+CD57+ expansion meant a frequency higher than the mean frequency seen in healthy subjects. The investigation overall reported the following: Around 30 CD8+ CDR3 sequences were shared between patients and controls but appeared highly expressed in patients and within their immunodominant clones. Between patients and healthy controls, no significant difference in CD8+ Simpson's diversity was found (P=0.060).

TCR beta VDJ combination and CDR3 sequence profiling used genomic DNA as the template. An Illumina HiSeq 2000 was the platform used for TCR repertoire sequencing. The original methods were these. TRBV/TRBJ rearrangement plots, CDR3 size and DJ length profiles, and Simpson's diversity index were used to evaluate the repertoires. Whichever DNA sequence was most abundant in the deep sequencing data was defined as the immunodominant clone. CDR3 amino acid sequences were screened for sharing across subjects and compared with published repertoires and the VDJdb database. TCRdb took the public reads, trimmed them with fastp at Q25, ran MiXCR for clone calling and kept in-frame beta chains. CDR3 protein sequences are deduplicated, and each keeps its most common genes and DNA. TCRdb's processing, not the authors', yielded these V and J calls. The sample table records hundreds of thousands of distinct CDR3 sequences; approximately 32% of these occur just once. Of the sample, nearly 0.85% is held by the ten largest clones.

Flow cytometry had shown CD8+CD57+ cell expansion in the patients selected for sequencing. Every patient had severe acquired aplastic anemia, diagnosed using the International Study of Aplastic Anemia and Agranulocytosis and Camitta criteria. Patients had received no therapy at the time of blood sampling. In the study, sorted CD4+ and CD8+ blood T cells from patients with severe aplastic anemia and from healthy subjects underwent deep sequencing of TCR repertoires. Patients were enrolled in the USA under clinicaltrials.gov protocols 00001620, 01623167, 00001397, 00071045, 00081523 and 00961064. Ficoll-Paque density gradient centrifugation was used to isolate peripheral blood mononuclear cells. Before DNA was extracted, CD4+ and CD8+ T cells were sorted using either FACS or magnetic beads.

The source material was sorted CD4+, CD8+, or CD8+CD57+ T cells (not recorded which) from PBMCs. The chain joins TRBV9 to TRBJ1-6, with an unclear D gene assignment. The origin of this receptor is a human donor with aplastic anemia. The nucleotide sequence reads as follows: TGTGCCAGCAGCGTAGCTCCAAATTCACCCCTCCACTTT. Its protein product is CASSVAPNSPLHF.